Shown below are 31 T cell receptor beta chains from a single sample sequenced in a study of T cell responses to AZD1222 COVID-19 vaccine. Using immunoSEQ multiplex PCR, the repertoire was profiled, and TCRdb retains in-frame clones only, with some absent. This sample has about 67,000 clones, with roughly 80% found just once. The sample consisted of peripheral blood, taken on day 0 of AZD1222 vaccination. These TCRs come from an adult in good health.

The rearrangement uses TRBV28 and TRBJ1-4; TRBD1 aligns across 8 bases. Trimming cost V 1 base and J 7 bases; bases outside gene matches: 5. Germline CDR1 is MDHEN and CDR2 is SYDVKM. This CDR3 contains 15 residues. The CDR3 coding sequence is TGTGCCAGCAGTTTATTGCAGGGGGCGGGTGAAAAACTGTTTTTT. Translated, it gives CASSLLQGAGEKLFF. Looking up the rest from reference TRBV28 and TRBJ1-4 gives the full variable domain: DVKVTQSSRYLVKRTGEKVFLECVQDMDHENMFWYRQDPGLGLRLIYFSYDVKMKEKGDIPEGYSVSREKKERFSLILESASTNQTSMYLCASSLLQGAGEKLFFGSGTQLSVL.

J is TRBJ2-7 and V is TRBV3-1 (or the pseudogene TRBV3-2); no reliable D call. This CDR3 is built from 12 residues. From germline, CDR1 is LGHDT and CDR2 YNNKEL (reference sequence). V lost 3 bases and J lost 1, with 4 bases in between. The CDR3 spells CASSQLSYEQYF. Here the CDR3 DNA reads TGTGCCAGCAGCCAGCTATCCTACGAGCAGTACTTC.

J is TRBJ1-2 and V is TRBV28; 8 nucleotides line up with TRBD1. Per germline, CDR1 MDHEN and CDR2 SYDVKM. Trimming at V came to 6 bases and at J to 4 bases, leaving 7 bases not matched to a gene. The CDR3 has 14 residues. The CDR3 sequence is CASRGGQGTYGYTF. The CDR3 DNA follows: TGTGCCAGCAGGGGCGGACAGGGTACCTATGGCTACACCTTC.

The chain employs TRBV3-1 (or the pseudogene TRBV3-2) and TRBJ2-2; 10 nucleotides match TRBD2. The CDR3 has 15 residues. CDR1 LGHDT and CDR2 YNNKEL come from the germline V gene (reference sequence). V gave up 7 bases and J gave up 4 bases; unmatched junction bases: 6. The CDR3: CASKRTSGPTGELFF. CDR3 nucleotide sequence: TGTGCCAGCAAACGGACTAGCGGACCCACCGGGGAGCTGTTTTTT.

This clone was seen once. V gene TRBV28 combines with J gene TRBJ1-3; D is perhaps TRBD1 (5 bases). V lost 6 bases and J lost 0, with 15 bases in between. The CDR3 spans 16 residues. Per germline, CDR1 MDHEN and CDR2 SYDVKM. CDR3 sequence reads: CASRLILGTSGNTIYF. DNA of the CDR3: TGTGCCAGCAGGCTTATATTGGGGACCTCTGGAAACACCATATATTTT.

V is TRBV3-1 (or the pseudogene TRBV3-2) and J is TRBJ1-1; TRBD1 is a possible D gene (5 bases). With 4 bases removed from V and 0 bases from J, the gap between germline ends came to 9 bases. This CDR3 region has 14 residues. Germline V gives CDR1 LGHDT, CDR2 YNNKEL (reference sequence). This CDR3 is CASSRGLMNTEAFF. The CDR3 DNA reads TGTGCCAGCAGCCGGGGCCTTATGAACACTGAAGCTTTCTTT.

J is TRBJ2-4 and V is TRBV19; D gene ambiguous. Germline V gene lookup returns CDR1 LNHDA and CDR2 SQIVND (reference sequence). The length of the CDR3 is 13 residues. Trimming removed 8 bases from V and 4 bases from J, with 12 bases in between. Here the CDR3 reads CASFYYIKNIQYF. As DNA, the CDR3 is TGTGCCAGTTTCTACTACATTAAAAACATTCAGTACTTC.

The rearrangement links TRBV20-1 to TRBJ1-1; D is possibly TRBD1 (6 bases). The germline V and J ends were trimmed by 1 base and 11 bases, with 11 bases remaining between them. Germline V gene lookup returns CDR1 DFQATT and CDR2 SNEGSKA (reference sequence). The CDR3 extends over 11 amino acids. The DNA for the CDR3 is TGCAGTGCTAGAGGGCCAGGGGTCGCTTTCTTT. Amino acids: CSARGPGVAFF.

The J gene is TRBJ2-7, the V gene TRBV7-9, with a tentative D call TRBD1 (6 bases). V lost 4 bases and J lost 0, with 16 bases in between. Germline lookup yields CDR1 SEHNR and CDR2 FQNEAQ (reference sequence). The CDR3 contains 16 residues. The CDR3 protein is CASSSHWTVSSYEQYF. In nucleotides, the CDR3 is TGTGCCAGCAGCTCACACTGGACAGTAAGCTCCTACGAGCAGTACTTC.

Here the CDR3 reads CASSARTASLSGYTF. In DNA form, the CDR3 reads TGTGCCAGCAGCGCACGGACAGCCAGTCTTAGTGGCTACACCTTC. The chain recombines TRBV9 with TRBJ1-2, with a tentative D call TRBD1 (6 bases). Germline V gives CDR1 SGDLS, CDR2 YYNGEE. V was clipped by 3 bases and J by 7 bases, with 19 bases between them. The length of the CDR3 is 15 residues.

This clone was detected only a few times. This chain joins TRBV7-9 and TRBJ1-1; D unresolved. The CDR3 has 14 residues. Germline V gene lookup returns CDR1 SEHNR and CDR2 FQNEAQ (reference sequence). Trimming shortened V by 1 base and J by 5 bases, and 11 bases separated the two germline ends. CDR3 nucleotides: TGTGCCAGCAGCTTAGAGGCTTCGGCAACTGAAGCTTTCTTT. It codes for CASSLEASATEAFF.

On this clone: Other DNA sequences in this sample translate to the same CDR3. V usage is TRBV28 and J usage is TRBJ1-1, with unresolved D. Germline-derived CDR1 and CDR2 are MDHEN and SYDVKM. The ends were cut back, 3 bases at V and 4 bases at J, with 3 bases in the middle. There are 11 residues in the CDR3. In DNA form, the CDR3 reads TGTGCCAGCAGTTTCGGCACTGAAGCTTTCTTT. It specifies CASSFGTEAFF.

This clone showed up just a few times. The V call is TRBV2, the J call TRBJ1-5, with D uncertain. The germline CDR1 and CDR2 sequences are SNHLY and FYNNEI. Trimming removed 0 bases from V and 0 bases from J, with 6 bases in between. The CDR3 sequence is 15 residues long. CDR3 nucleotides: TGTGCCAGCAGTGAAGCGGTCTATAGCAATCAGCCCCAGCATTTT. Amino acid sequence: CASSEAVYSNQPQHF.

J is TRBJ2-6 and V is TRBV5-4; perhaps TRBD1 as D (5 bases). The CDR3 length is 15 residues. V was shortened by 4 bases and J by 13 bases, with 21 bases between the two germline ends. Germline-derived CDR1 and CDR2 are SGHNT and YYREEE (reference sequence). The CDR3 sequence: CASSAEQAYAGVLTF. The CDR3 DNA follows: TGTGCCAGCAGCGCCGAACAGGCGTACGCAGGGGTCCTGACTTTC. Full variable domain (remainder filled in from reference TRBV5-4 and TRBJ2-6): ETGVTQSPTHLIKTRGQQVTLRCSSQSGHNTVSWYQQALGQGPQFIFQYYREEENGRGNFPPRFSGLQFPNYSSELNVNALELDDSALYLCASSAEQAYAGVLTFGAGSRLTVL.

This clone was found a few times. CDR3 coding DNA: TGTGCCAGTAGTAGGGGGGACTTCAGCTCCTACGAGCAGTACTTC. Its protein is CASSRGDFSSYEQYF. This chain links TRBV19 with TRBJ2-7, with a possible D match to TRBD2 (6 bases). The germline V gene has CDR1 LNHDA and CDR2 SQIVND (reference sequence). V lost 4 bases and J 0 bases, leaving 13 bases between the germline ends. This CDR3 region has 15 residues.

The chain uses TRBV5-1 and TRBJ2-1; D is possibly TRBD2 (6 bases). Germline V CDR1 and CDR2: SGHRS, YFSETQ. The V gene lost 0 bases and the J gene lost 12 bases, with 16 bases spanning the gap. The CDR3 extends over 14 amino acids. CDR3 amino acids: CASSLGLAHRGQFF. CDR3 DNA: TGCGCCAGCAGCTTGGGTCTAGCGCACCGAGGGCAGTTCTTC.

The rearrangement links TRBV7-9 to TRBJ2-7; D perhaps matches TRBD2 (5 bases). The V and J ends lost 4 bases and 3 bases respectively, with 13 bases between them. The CDR3 spans 14 residues. Germline assignment: CDR1 SEHNR and CDR2 FQNEAQ (reference sequence). The CDR3 loop reads CASSSSRRGYEQYF. The CDR3 region has the DNA TGTGCCAGCAGCTCCTCCCGTCGGGGCTACGAGCAGTACTTC.

The chain employs TRBV7-2 and TRBJ1-1; 7 bases are shared with TRBD1. The germline V gene has CDR1 SGHTA and CDR2 FQGNSA. V lost 4 bases to trimming and J lost 7 bases; unmatched junction nucleotides: 12. The CDR3 totals 15 residues. In nucleotides, the CDR3 is TGTGCCAGCAGCTACGGAACCGACAGGGTGATTGAAGCTTTCTTT. Translating it yields CASSYGTDRVIEAFF.

V gene TRBV6-5 combines with J gene TRBJ2-1; 7 bases agree with TRBD2. The germline V gene has CDR1 MNHEY and CDR2 SVGAGI. CDR3 length equals 15 residues. The V and J ends lost 0 bases and 4 bases, in that order; junction bases with no gene match: 3. The CDR3 bases are TGTGCCAGCAGTTACTCGGGGGGGTCATACAATGAGCAGTTCTTC. Protein product: CASSYSGGSYNEQFF.

For this clone: Distinct nucleotide sequences in the sample also encode this CDR3. The chain joins TRBV4-3 to TRBJ1-2; perhaps TRBD1 as D (5 bases). Per the germline V gene, CDR1 is LGHNA and CDR2 is YSLEER. The V gene lost 3 bases and the J gene lost 3 bases, with 14 bases spanning the gap. The CDR3 consists of 15 residues. The chain's CDR3 is CASSQDRQLHYGYTF. The CDR3 region has the DNA TGCGCCAGCAGCCAGGACCGACAGCTACACTATGGCTACACCTTC.

This clone was counted between two and nine times. This chain joins TRBV7-3 and TRBJ1-2; D is perhaps TRBD1 (6 bases). V lost 5 bases, J lost 8 bases, and 18 bases lay in between. The CDR3 consists of 14 residues. Germline V gene sequence: CDR1 SGHTA, CDR2 FQGTGA. CDR3 DNA sequence: TGTGCCAGCAGCCTTGACTGGAGGGGGGAAGGCTACACCTTC. This gives the protein CASSLDWRGEGYTF.

The chain is built from TRBV18 and TRBJ1-4; D is uncertain. V was cut by 0 bases and J by 7 bases, with 9 bases left in between. This CDR3 region has 14 residues. Germline V CDR1 and CDR2: KGHSH, LQKENI. CDR3 DNA sequence: TGTGCCAGCTCACCACCGTCGCAGCCTGAAAAACTGTTTTTT. Residues: CASSPPSQPEKLFF.

The CDR3, as DNA: TGTGCCAGCGGAACTAGCGGGAGGTCCGGGGAGCTGTTTTTT. This translates into CASGTSGRSGELFF. The chain links TRBV28 to TRBJ2-2; 12 nucleotides align to TRBD2. From germline, CDR1 is MDHEN and CDR2 SYDVKM. This CDR3 contains 14 residues. V gave up 8 bases and J gave up 6 bases; unmatched junction bases: 4.

This clone was found a few times. The J gene is TRBJ1-2, the V gene TRBV15, with unresolved D. The germline V gene has CDR1 LNHNV and CDR2 YYDKDF (reference sequence). This CDR3 spans 15 amino acids. Trimming cost V 1 base and J 5 bases, with 14 bases left between them. CDR3 sequence reads: CATSRGFKEEYGYTF. In nucleotides, the CDR3 is TGTGCCACCAGCAGAGGATTCAAGGAGGAGTATGGCTACACCTTC. Drawing the rest from reference TRBV15 and TRBJ1-2, the complete variable domain is DAMVIQNPRYQVTQFGKPVTLSCSQTLNHNVMYWYQQKSSQAPKLLFHYYDKDFNNEADTPDNFQSRRPNTSFCFLDIRSPGLGDTAMYLCATSRGFKEEYGYTFGSGTRLTVV.

This sequence joins TRBV25-1 and TRBJ2-6, with a tentative D call TRBD2 (6 bases). The ends were cut back, 7 bases at V and 3 bases at J, with 10 bases in the middle. The CDR3 is made up of 14 amino acids. CDR1 is MGHDK and CDR2 is SYGVNS in the germline V gene. The CDR3 loop is CASMPGGGANVLTF. CDR3 sequence (DNA): TGTGCCAGCATGCCCGGGGGTGGGGCCAACGTCCTGACTTTC. The variable domain in full, completed from reference TRBV25-1 and TRBJ2-6, reads EADIYQTPRYLVIGTGKKITLECSQTMGHDKMYWYQQDPGMELHLIHYSYGVNSTEKGDLSSESTVSRIRTEHFPLTLESARPSHTSQYLCASMPGGGANVLTFGAGSRLTVL.

The rearrangement joins TRBV3-1 (or the pseudogene TRBV3-2) to TRBJ2-2; D may correspond to TRBD1 or TRBD2 (6 bases each). The V end lost 0 bases, the J end lost 7 bases, and 21 bases lay between the germline ends. Germline V lookup: CDR1 LGHDT, CDR2 YNNKEL (reference sequence). This CDR3 spans 18 amino acids. The chain's CDR3 is CASSQEGWAGTKNGELFF. As DNA, the CDR3 is TGTGCCAGCAGCCAAGAGGGTTGGGCGGGGACAAAAAACGGGGAGCTGTTTTTT.

The V and J genes are TRBV15 and TRBJ2-5, with unresolved D. The length of the CDR3 is 14 residues. V was cut by 1 base and J by 7 bases, with 13 bases left in between. CDR1 is LNHNV, CDR2 YYDKDF, per germline (reference sequence). CDR3 in amino acids: CATSRADYPGTQYF. DNA for the CDR3: TGTGCCACCAGCAGAGCAGATTACCCAGGGACCCAGTACTTC.

This clone was seen only a few times. The chain links TRBV9 to TRBJ2-3; the D gene is possibly TRBD1 (5 bases). V lost 4 bases and J lost 4, with 13 bases in between. The germline CDR1 and CDR2 sequences are SGDLS and YYNGEE. This CDR3 region has 14 residues. The CDR3: CASSYRPLSDTQYF. As DNA, the CDR3 is TGTGCCAGCAGCTACAGGCCCCTTTCAGATACGCAGTATTTT.

The chain couples TRBV30 to TRBJ2-1, with D hard to call. Germline assignment: CDR1 GTSNPN and CDR2 SVGIG (reference sequence). This CDR3 region has 12 residues. Trimming took off 0 bases at V and 4 bases at J, with 4 bases between the two ends. The CDR3 DNA sequence: TGTGCCTGGAGTGTACTGTACAATGAGCAGTTCTTC. As protein: CAWSVLYNEQFF.

This sequence joins TRBV27 and TRBJ2-7; the match to TRBD2 covers 7 bases. Germline values: CDR1 MNHEY, CDR2 SMNVEV (reference sequence). The ends lost 5 bases at V and 12 bases at J; junction bases unmatched: 22. The CDR3 covers 16 residues. The CDR3 is CASSLPGGPTYYPLYF. The CDR3 DNA reads as TGTGCCAGCAGTCTCCCGGGAGGTCCAACCTACTACCCTCTGTACTTC.

This chain joins TRBV27 and TRBJ2-5, with D uncertain. With 2 bases removed from V and 3 bases from J, the gap between germline ends came to 7 bases. The CDR3 extends over 13 amino acids. CDR1 is MNHEY, CDR2 SMNVEV, per germline (reference sequence). The CDR3 sequence: CASSLRREETQYF. DNA of the CDR3: TGTGCCAGCAGTTTAAGGAGAGAAGAGACCCAGTACTTC.